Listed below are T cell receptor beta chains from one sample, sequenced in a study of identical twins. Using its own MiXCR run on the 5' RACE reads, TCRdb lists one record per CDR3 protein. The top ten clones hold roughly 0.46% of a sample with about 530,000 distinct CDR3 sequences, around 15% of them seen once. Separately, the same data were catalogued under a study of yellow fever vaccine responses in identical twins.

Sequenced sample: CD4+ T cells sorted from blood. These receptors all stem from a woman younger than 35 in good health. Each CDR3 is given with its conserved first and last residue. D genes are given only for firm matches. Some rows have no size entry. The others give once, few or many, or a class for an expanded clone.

cdr3_nt: TGTGCCAGCAGTTTCTCCGGGGGCCCCTCCTACGAGCAGTACTTC
cdr3_aa: CASSFSGGPSYEQYF
clone_size: many
d_call: NA
j_call: TRBJ2-7
v_call: TRBV12-3/TRBV12-4

cdr3_nt: TGCGCCAGCAGAAGGAGTGAAACAGCCACCTACGAGCAGTACTTC
cdr3_aa: CASRRSETATYEQYF
clone_size: many
d_call: NA
j_call: TRBJ2-7
v_call: TRBV5-1

cdr3_nt: TGCAGTGCTAAAGGACTTCTTCCTCCGGATACGCAGTATTTT
cdr3_aa: CSAKGLLPPDTQYF
clone_size: few
d_call: NA
j_call: TRBJ2-3
v_call: TRBV20-1

cdr3_nt: TGTGCCAGCAGCTTAACATTGATAAGCACTGAAGCTTTCTTT
cdr3_aa: CASSLTLISTEAFF
clone_size: NA
d_call: NA
j_call: TRBJ1-1
v_call: TRBV7-3

cdr3_nt: TGTGCCAGCAGCTCCCCGGGACAGGGATTCGAGCAGTACTTC
cdr3_aa: CASSSPGQGFEQYF
clone_size: few
d_call: TRBD1
j_call: TRBJ2-7
v_call: TRBV11-2

cdr3_nt: TGTGCCAGCAAACTCCGGTATATCCAAGAGACCCAGTACTTC
cdr3_aa: CASKLRYIQETQYF
clone_size: NA
d_call: NA
j_call: TRBJ2-5
v_call: TRBV6-1

cdr3_nt: TGTGCCAGCAGTGGACAGGGAGCTGATGAGCAGTTCTTC
cdr3_aa: CASSGQGADEQFF
clone_size: few
d_call: TRBD1
j_call: TRBJ2-1
v_call: TRBV7-3

cdr3_nt: TGTGCCAGCAGTTTAGGGTTAGCGGCTTCCTTCGACAATGAGCAGTTCTTC
cdr3_aa: CASSLGLAASFDNEQFF
clone_size: NA
d_call: NA
j_call: TRBJ2-1
v_call: TRBV28

cdr3_nt: TGTGCCAGCAGTTTAAGGCCAACGAACACCGGGGAGCTGTTTTTT
cdr3_aa: CASSLRPTNTGELFF
clone_size: few
d_call: NA
j_call: TRBJ2-2
v_call: TRBV12-3/TRBV12-4

cdr3_nt: TGCGCCAGCAGCCCGACCGGGACAGGGGATTACATTCAGTACTTC
cdr3_aa: CASSPTGTGDYIQYF
clone_size: NA
d_call: TRBD1
j_call: TRBJ2-4
v_call: TRBV5-1

cdr3_nt: TGTGCCAGCAGCTTAGCGGGACAGAGCCGATACGAGCAGTACTTC
cdr3_aa: CASSLAGQSRYEQYF
clone_size: few
d_call: TRBD1
j_call: TRBJ2-7
v_call: TRBV7-9